This TCR beta chain was documented in a study of identical twins. Notes on the study in general: Whereas memory repertoires showed no such difference, abundant cord blood beta clonotypes carried fewer insertions. Weaker excess twin sharing was seen among beta out-of-frame sequences. It was cross-sectional statistical analysis, not following the same donors, that the conclusions relied on.

The length of the CDR3 is 13 residues. V lost 6 bases and J 5 bases, leaving 13 bases between the germline ends. Donors uniformly comprised healthy Caucasians. Ten or more counts support this clonotype. Its antigen is unidentified. TCRdb redid the calling of the 5' RACE reads with MiXCR, one entry per CDR3 protein. The top ten hold roughly 1.6% of the sample, which has nearly 650,000 distinct CDR3 sequences, roughly 7.1% seen once. This same sample was also part of a study on yellow fever vaccine responses in identical twins.

This chain joins TRBV12-3 or TRBV12-4 and TRBJ2-5; D not certain. This clonotype was obtained from a woman younger than 35 in good health. Specimen: PBMCs. DNA of the CDR3: TGTGCCAGCAGATTGCACGCCGCGGAGACCCAGTACTTC. Protein: CASRLHAAETQYF.